Sequencing of this T cell receptor beta chain was carried out in a study of cytomegalovirus exposure and HLA in healthy donors (dated 2017 in TCRdb). Describing the broader study: A later analysis indicated that the 120 validation repertoires were generated on the platform also employed for the approximately 700 repertoires of the first cohort. The aim of the study was to test whether cataloging public T cell receptors could identify signatures of past pathogen exposure. Along with the roughly 670-subject first cohort, a separate validation cohort of over a hundred different subjects was used. The study combined high-throughput TCR immunosequencing, statistical association of individual TCRs with disease status, and machine learning to predict cytomegalovirus infection status. What the work shows at the level of the full study, not this receptor alone: In vitro tests confirmed that three of the cytomegalovirus-associated TCR beta chains recognize cytomegalovirus antigens. The study gave a list of 150 to 200 TCR beta chains associated with cytomegalovirus. A later analysis lacked HLA typing for the validation cohort, so it scored co-occurrence in that cohort across all 130 or so repertoires. Cytomegalovirus status was reported to be diagnosed by the classifier with high specificity and sensitivity in both the original and validation cohorts. It was suggested by the authors that the approach could potentially be generalized to other disease states and immunological phenotypes. Across donors, most TCR sequences were observed very rarely, whereas some public TCRs were present in many individuals. In a later analysis, TCRs clustered in the first cohort were found to also tend to co-occur in the approximately 120 validation repertoires, with over 90% of cluster scores above 0.

Library prep was done by the immunoSEQ multiplex PCR assay. In the authors' own workflow: A statistical classification framework was built for diagnosing cytomegalovirus status from the catalog of TCR beta chain sequences. In TCRdb, the immuneACCESS table is reduced to in-frame sequences with V and J assigned. These tables do not hold every clone; where another copy was compared, an unresolved V gene accounts for under half, and the others remain unexplained. V and J calls and clone size are those listed in that table; D and trimming were worked out from the DNA. The sample profile shows more than 300,000 clones; 80% to 90% of them were found once. The biggest ten clones account for 0.84% of the sample. The V and J ends are trimmed by 2 bases and 1 base, leaving 15 bases between them. CDR1 SGDLS and CDR2 YYNGEE were looked up in the germline V gene. The CDR3, from cysteine to phenylalanine, totals 16 residues. Of all the DNA, just the CDR3 is kept, 48 bases in frame from base 1.

Details on this clone: Its antigen is currently not known. No base-level quality is on record; no much larger clone is a single base apart.

The donors belonged to the validation cohort of over a hundred subjects, which was separate from the roughly 670-subject first cohort. The sequence links TRBV9 to TRBJ2-5; the D gene is perhaps TRBD1, on 6 matching bases. Sequenced input: PBMCs. The source is a woman younger than 30 in good health and CMV-seronegative. DNA sequence: TGTGCCAGCAGCGTTAGTACAGGGCCTGGCCAAGAGACCCAGTACTTC. This sequence encodes CASSVSTGPGQETQYF.